What follows are 19 T cell receptor beta chains derived from one specimen sequenced in a study of cytomegalovirus exposure and HLA in healthy donors. The PCR used 60 Vbeta and 13 Jbeta primers. Using immunoSEQ multiplex PCR, the repertoire was profiled, and TCRdb retains in-frame clones only, with some absent. The table has around 110,000 clones, 77% seen once. The sequenced sample consisted of PBMCs. These receptors were obtained from a male donor in good health and CMV-seronegative.

The chain combines TRBV5-1 with TRBJ2-1; the match to TRBD2 covers 7 bases. Looked up from germline, CDR1 is SGHRS and CDR2 is YFSETQ. With 4 bases clipped from V and 7 bases from J, the junction kept 14 bases outside the gene matches. The CDR3 totals 16 residues. The CDR3 is CASSLGGREKRNEQFF. The CDR3 DNA sequence: TGCGCCAGCAGCCTGGGTGGGCGGGAGAAAAGGAATGAGCAGTTCTTC.

The V call is TRBV7-6, the J call TRBJ2-5, with D maybe TRBD1 (5 bases). With the DNA end fitting TRBJ2-7 better, the J assignment may be wrong. Germline-derived CDR1 and CDR2 are SGHVS and FNYEAQ. The CDR3 is 14 amino acids. CDR3 DNA sequence: TGTGCCAGCAGCTTAGAGGCGGCAGGGCCCGAGCAGTACTTC. Translated: CASSLEAAGPEQYF.

The chain couples TRBV7-6 to TRBJ1-2; perhaps TRBD1 as D (6 bases). V was shortened by 4 bases and J by 5 bases, with 17 bases between the two germline ends. CDR3 length: 15 residues. Germline V gives CDR1 SGHVS, CDR2 FNYEAQ. CDR3 amino acids: CASSSRTDSAYGYTF. The CDR3 DNA reads TGTGCCAGCAGCTCCCGGACAGACTCCGCGTATGGCTACACCTTC.

V is TRBV27 and J is TRBJ2-7, with D maybe TRBD2 (5 bases). Germline loops: CDR1 MNHEY, CDR2 SMNVEV (reference sequence). Between the trimmed V and J ends, which lost 5 bases and 0 bases, there was a span of 5 bases. The CDR3 is 12 amino acids. The CDR3, as DNA: TGTGCCAGCAGTACTAGCTCCTACGAGCAGTACTTC. This gives the protein CASSTSSYEQYF.

The chain employs TRBV2 and TRBJ2-5; perhaps TRBD2 as D (5 bases). This CDR3 spans 14 amino acids. V was shortened by 8 bases and J by 3 bases, with 16 bases between the two germline ends. The germline V gene encodes CDR1 SNHLY and CDR2 FYNNEI. The CDR3 nucleotides are TGTGCCAGCGGAGGCGAGCGCCGAAAAGAGACCCAGTACTTC. Residues: CASGGERRKETQYF.

The V call is TRBV18, the J call TRBJ2-3, with D possibly being TRBD2 (5 bases). Germline CDR1 is KGHSH and CDR2 is LQKENI. The CDR3 is 14 amino acids. V was clipped by 3 bases and J by 5 bases, with 12 bases between them. As DNA, the CDR3 is TGTGCCAGCTCACCGCCGGGGAGCGGAGATACGCAGTATTTT. Amino acids: CASSPPGSGDTQYF.

V and J are TRBV7-9 and TRBJ2-7; D may be TRBD2 (5 bases). Germline CDR1 is SEHNR and CDR2 is FQNEAQ (reference sequence). The CDR3 is made up of 14 amino acids. Trimming pared 4 bases from V and 4 bases from J, leaving 14 bases between. The CDR3 here is CASSSTVRGYEQYF. The CDR3 nucleotides read TGTGCCAGCAGCTCAACAGTTCGGGGTTACGAGCAGTACTTC.

The sample holds one count of this clone. The chain has TRBV27 and TRBJ2-7, with D possibly matching TRBD2 (5 bases). Germline V lookup: CDR1 MNHEY, CDR2 SMNVEV (reference sequence). The CDR3 has 13 amino acids. Trimming took off 3 bases at V and 2 bases at J, with 8 bases between the two ends. The CDR3 region has the DNA TGTGCCAGCAGTTTGGTGGGAGCCTACGAGCAGTACTTC. Amino acids: CASSLVGAYEQYF.

The rearrangement links TRBV5-1 to TRBJ1-2; 7 nucleotides match TRBD1. V shed 2 bases, J shed 7 bases, and the junction held 20 bases outside the gene matches. CDR3 length equals 18 residues. The V gene's germline CDR1 is SGHRS and CDR2 YFSETQ. CDR3 sequence: CASSLRVPGQSRRGGYTF. Here the CDR3 DNA reads TGCGCCAGCAGCTTAAGAGTCCCGGGACAGTCCCGACGTGGTGGCTACACCTTC.

This clone was counted between two and nine times. The genes are TRBV6-1 and TRBJ1-2; TRBD1 matches at 9 bases. CDR1 is MNHNS, CDR2 SASEGT, per germline. The V gene end was trimmed by 3 bases and the J gene end by 9 bases; junction bases not matched to a gene: 8. The CDR3 runs to 14 residues. The CDR3 nucleotides read TGTGCCAGCAGTGACTACGACAGGGGGAGCCGCTACACCTTC. This codes for CASSDYDRGSRYTF.

The chain employs TRBV29-1 and TRBJ1-3; no clear D gene. With 1 base removed from V and 0 bases from J, the gap between germline ends came to 13 bases. The CDR3 sequence is 16 residues long. CDR1 and CDR2 from the germline V gene are SQVTM and ANQGSEA. This CDR3 reads CSVEGVAGASGNTIYF. The CDR3 region has the DNA TGCAGCGTTGAAGGAGTTGCCGGTGCCTCTGGAAACACCATATATTTT.

As for this clone: An end of the junction does not agree with germline; a read error may underlie this. V is TRBV6-1 and J is TRBJ2-3, with a weak D call TRBD2 (7 bases). The length of the CDR3 is 15 residues. CDR1 and CDR2 from the germline V gene are MNHNS and SASEGT. The CDR3 DNA follows: TGTGCCAGCAGGGAAGCGGGGAGGGGGACAGATACGCAGTATTTT. It yields the protein CASREAGRGTDTQYF.

CDR3 loop: CASSPQTAGSGANVLTF. The DNA for the CDR3 is TGTGCCAGCAGCCCCCAGACAGCGGGATCTGGGGCCAACGTCCTGACTTTC. The chain uses TRBV7-2 and TRBJ2-6; 7 bases map to TRBD2. Germline values: CDR1 SGHTA, CDR2 FQGNSA. V lost 5 bases and J lost 1; bases outside the gene matches: 8. The CDR3 extends over 17 amino acids.

In this sample, this clone turned up once. The V and J genes are TRBV27 and TRBJ2-2; 8 nucleotides align to TRBD2. V lost 6 bases and J lost 0; bases outside the gene matches: 6. There are 16 residues in the CDR3. CDR1 is MNHEY and CDR2 is SMNVEV in the germline V gene (reference sequence). This CDR3 reads CASRPLAATNTGELFF. The DNA of the CDR3 is TGTGCCAGCAGACCACTAGCGGCAACGAACACCGGGGAGCTGTTTTTT.

V gene TRBV29-1 combines with J gene TRBJ2-5; D is possibly TRBD1 (6 bases). The CDR3 is 14 amino acids. V dropped 0 bases and J dropped 5 bases, with 13 bases sitting between them. Germline V gene lookup returns CDR1 SQVTM and CDR2 ANQGSEA. This chain's CDR3 is CSVEELARGETQYF. For the CDR3, the DNA is TGCAGCGTTGAAGAGCTGGCAAGGGGGGAGACCCAGTACTTC.

The V call is TRBV7-9, the J call TRBJ1-4; D perhaps matches TRBD1 (6 bases). CDR1 and CDR2 from the germline V gene are SEHNR and FQNEAQ (reference sequence). This CDR3 contains 14 residues. The V gene lost 5 bases and the J gene lost 10 bases, with 17 bases spanning the gap. The CDR3 here is CASSVTGPFGKLFF. CDR3 in DNA: TGTGCCAGCAGCGTCACAGGGCCGTTCGGAAAACTGTTTTTT.

Here the CDR3 reads CSGTGREEPYEQYF. Here the CDR3 DNA reads TGCAGCGGGACCGGGCGGGAGGAGCCCTACGAGCAGTACTTC. This chain links TRBV29-1 with TRBJ2-7; 8 nucleotides agree with TRBD2. The length of the CDR3 is 14 residues. Germline values: CDR1 SQVTM, CDR2 ANQGSEA. Unmatched junction bases numbered 10, after V lost 7 bases and J lost 2 bases.

For this clone: At one end the junction does not follow the germline gene, possibly because of a read error. The same CDR3 can be traced to other DNA sequences in this sample. The rearrangement links TRBV6-6 to TRBJ2-7; 8 bases are shared with TRBD2. The CDR3 has 12 residues. Germline V CDR1 and CDR2: MNHNY, SVGAGI (reference sequence). The CDR3 loop reads CASSYNSGNCLF. As DNA, the CDR3 is TGTGCCAGCAGTTACAATAGCGGGAATTGTCTCTTC.

This clone came up a few times. This sequence joins TRBV23-1 and TRBJ2-3, with D possibly being TRBD1 (5 bases). TRBV23-1 is an ORF; its function is uncertain. V lost 1 base, J lost 4 bases, and 24 bases lay in between. The CDR3 consists of 19 residues. CDR3 sequence reads: CASSQFWVRQRGFADTQYF. The CDR3 DNA reads as TGCGCCAGCAGTCAATTTTGGGTCCGACAAAGGGGTTTCGCAGATACGCAGTATTTT.